Listed here are 14 T cell receptor beta chains from one sample, sequenced in a study of naive and memory T cell subsets (dated by TCRdb to between 2016 and 2019). These receptors have no known antigen. Here is what the overall study found, with its caveats: A few larger clonotypes were found in naive repertoires, especially CD8, and these larger clonotypes were possibly memory cells re-expressing CD45RA.

Library preparation used UMI-ligation and nested PCR. TCRdb shows the sequencer as Illumina MiSeq. The beta constant-region primer was an equimolar mix of two oligonucleotides covering both TRBC1 and TRBC2. The ligated cDNA went through four rounds of PCR with nested alpha and beta constant-region primers together with the SP2 primer. The public reads were reprocessed in TCRdb via fastp at Q25 and MiXCR, keeping in-frame beta chains. Every entry covers one CDR3 protein and lists the most common genes and DNA from its rows. This sample is represented by over 130,000 distinct CDR3 sequences; approximately 21% of them were singletons. The ten largest clones take up 0.6% to 0.8% of the sample. Specimen: naive CD8+ T cells from blood. The sample's cell subset or site label, decoded: naive T cells, CD45RA high CD27+. All receptors derive from a human donor in good health.

The CDR3 protein is CASSPSGLAQNYNEQFF. The DNA for the CDR3 is TGCGCCAGCAGCCCCTCGGGACTAGCACAAAACTACAATGAGCAGTTCTTC. The V call is TRBV4-3, the J call TRBJ2-1; 9 bases are shared with TRBD2. The CDR3 extends over 17 amino acids. Per germline, CDR1 LGHNA and CDR2 YSLEER. V trimming: 4 bases; J trimming: 3 bases; junction bases outside the gene matches: 10.

Ten or more counts support this clonotype. V and J are TRBV7-6 and TRBJ1-1; D is ambiguous. The length of the CDR3 is 12 residues. Trimming stripped 1 base from V and 4 bases from J, with 4 bases between. Germline CDR1 and CDR2: SGHVS and FNYEAQ. This CDR3 is CASSLDGTEAFF. The CDR3 DNA reads as TGTGCCAGCAGCTTAGATGGCACTGAAGCTTTCTTT.

This clonotype was counted between two and nine times. The rearrangement uses TRBV24-1 and TRBJ2-1, with 12 bases identical to TRBD2. V lost 4 bases, J lost 8 bases, and 11 bases stayed unmatched. The CDR3 has 17 amino acids. Germline V gene lookup returns CDR1 KGHDR and CDR2 SFDVKD. DNA for the CDR3: TGTGCCACCAGTGACCCCCAGACTAGCGGGAGTTTATATGAGCAGTTCTTC. Translating it yields CATSDPQTSGSLYEQFF.

V usage is TRBV19 and J usage is TRBJ2-1; tentatively, D is TRBD1 (6 bases). The germline V and J ends were trimmed by 5 bases and 2 bases, with 7 bases remaining between them. Germline V lookup: CDR1 LNHDA, CDR2 SQIVND (reference sequence). The CDR3 runs to 13 residues. CDR3 amino acids: CASSRDTYNEQFF. The CDR3 bases are TGTGCCAGTAGTCGGGACACCTACAATGAGCAGTTCTTC.

V gene TRBV4-3 combines with J gene TRBJ2-6; D ambiguous. CDR3 length equals 14 residues. With 4 bases removed from V and 2 bases from J, the gap between germline ends came to 6 bases. CDR1 LGHNA and CDR2 YSLEER come from the germline V gene. The CDR3 DNA sequence: TGCGCCAGCAGCCCTCGGGCTGGGGCCAACGTCCTGACTTTC. This translates into CASSPRAGANVLTF.

This clonotype was observed at least ten times. This rearrangement joins TRBV12-3 or TRBV12-4 to TRBJ2-1; unclear D gene. The CDR3 has 14 amino acids. Trimming removed 3 bases at V and 8 bases at J, with 14 bases between. CDR3 nucleotides: TGTGCCAGCAGTTTCGCGCTAGTTGAGGATGAGCAGTTCTTC. Translating gives CASSFALVEDEQFF.

V and J are TRBV28 and TRBJ2-1, with 8 bases lining up with TRBD2. Per germline, CDR1 MDHEN and CDR2 SYDVKM. Losses at the gene ends were 0 bases for V and 10 bases for J; bases not matched to a gene: 8. The CDR3 runs to 15 residues. CDR3 sequence reads: CASSLWTAAGEEQFF. The CDR3 DNA reads TGTGCCAGCAGTTTATGGACCGCAGCGGGGGAGGAGCAGTTCTTC.

V gene TRBV6-5 combines with J gene TRBJ2-3; D uncertain. Germline loops: CDR1 MNHEY, CDR2 SVGAGI. V was trimmed by 2 bases and J by 5 bases, leaving 11 bases between them. This CDR3 region has 14 residues. This chain's CDR3 is CASSYGNLGDTQYF. The DNA of the CDR3 is TGTGCCAGCAGTTACGGGAACTTAGGAGATACGCAGTATTTT.

The V gene is TRBV7-9, the J gene TRBJ1-5; unclear D gene. V was trimmed by 2 bases and J by 4 bases, leaving 6 bases between them. This CDR3 region has 13 residues. Per germline, CDR1 SEHNR and CDR2 FQNEAQ (reference sequence). The CDR3 protein is CASSLTENQPQHF. The CDR3, as DNA: TGTGCCAGCAGCTTAACAGAGAATCAGCCCCAGCATTTT.

V gene TRBV7-6 combines with J gene TRBJ2-3; D is perhaps TRBD2 (6 bases). V dropped 6 bases and J dropped 1 base, with 17 bases sitting between them. Germline V CDR1 and CDR2: SGHVS, FNYEAQ. The CDR3 loop spans 16 amino acids. The CDR3 nucleotides read TGTGCCAGCAGTTCCCCAGCGGGCGTCCGCACAGATACGCAGTATTTT. The encoded protein is CASSSPAGVRTDTQYF.

This clonotype has a handful of counts. V is TRBV11-2 and J is TRBJ2-1; TRBD2 matches at 9 bases. Germline trimming cut 5 bases from V and 9 bases from J; bases unmatched to any gene: 5. CDR3 size: 13 residues. The germline V gene has CDR1 SGHAT and CDR2 FQNNGV. The CDR3 nucleotides are TGTGCCAGCAGCCTTAGCGGGAGTGTTGAGCAGTTCTTC. Translating gives CASSLSGSVEQFF.

This clonotype was detected many times. The chain has TRBV12-3 or TRBV12-4 and TRBJ1-1, with TRBD1 as a possible D gene (5 bases). CDR3 length equals 12 residues. V lost 6 bases and J 3 bases, leaving 8 bases between the germline ends. CDR3 sequence (DNA): TGTGCCAGCAGCTTGGGGGACACTGAAGCTTTCTTT. Translating it yields CASSLGDTEAFF.

The chain combines TRBV15 with TRBJ1-1; D not resolved. The CDR3 sequence is 14 residues long. CDR1 is LNHNV, CDR2 YYDKDF, per germline (reference sequence). V shed 3 bases and J shed 4 bases, with 12 bases lying between them. CDR3 protein: CATSSVGVSTEAFF. The CDR3 DNA reads TGTGCCACCAGCAGCGTCGGGGTATCCACTGAAGCTTTCTTT.

The sample holds a few counts of this clonotype. The chain couples TRBV15 to TRBJ2-7; no firm D call. Germline V lookup: CDR1 LNHNV, CDR2 YYDKDF (reference sequence). The CDR3 length is 14 residues. V dropped 2 bases and J dropped 1 base, with 9 bases sitting between them. In DNA, the CDR3 is TGTGCCACCAGCAGATCTGGGCGGTCCTACGAGCAGTACTTC. This codes for CATSRSGRSYEQYF. Complete variable domain (other parts from reference TRBV15 and TRBJ2-7): DAMVIQNPRYQVTQFGKPVTLSCSQTLNHNVMYWYQQKSSQAPKLLFHYYDKDFNNEADTPDNFQSRRPNTSFCFLDIRSPGLGDTAMYLCATSRSGRSYEQYFGPGTRLTVT.